The 10 T cell receptor beta chains below all came from one sample that was sequenced in a study of blood T cell repertoires in COVID-19. This table comes from immunoSEQ multiplex PCR, and its TCRdb copy is limited to in-frame clones, with some not included. Among about 120,000 clones listed, roughly 83% were seen once. The source material was peripheral blood. These receptors originate from a man under 40 with acute or convalescent COVID-19.

This chain uses TRBV7-2 with TRBJ1-5; tentative D call: TRBD1 (6 bases). The ends were cut back, 2 bases at V and 2 bases at J, with 16 bases in the middle. This CDR3 has 17 residues. Per the germline V gene, CDR1 is SGHTA and CDR2 is FQGNSA. The CDR3 bases are TGTGCCAGCAGCTTACACAGGGATAGCATTGGCAATCAGCCCCAGCATTTT. Translated, it gives CASSLHRDSIGNQPQHF.

The chain couples TRBV18 to TRBJ2-1; D gene uncertain. Germline CDR1 and CDR2: KGHSH and LQKENI. The V end lost 1 base, the J end lost 9 bases, and 19 bases lay between the germline ends. There are 16 residues in the CDR3. CDR3: CASSPRNGVSESEQFF. In DNA form, the CDR3 reads TGTGCCAGCTCACCACGGAACGGAGTGTCTGAGAGTGAGCAGTTCTTC.

The chain joins TRBV4-3 to TRBJ1-1; 7 nucleotides line up with TRBD1. Germline V gene lookup returns CDR1 LGHNA and CDR2 YSLEER. V lost 0 bases, J lost 2 bases, and 9 bases stayed unmatched. This CDR3 contains 17 residues. The CDR3 sequence is CASSQDPWTGLNTEAFF. The CDR3 bases are TGCGCCAGCAGCCAAGACCCTTGGACAGGCCTAAACACTGAAGCTTTCTTT.

The chain recombines TRBV21-1 with TRBJ2-1; no check of the table's D call, TRBD1, against the DNA was made. TRBV21-1 is a recognized pseudogene. The CDR3 contains 16 residues. The CDR3 coding sequence is TGTGCCAGCAGCACCCCGGGACAGGGCACCTACAATGAGCAGTTCTTC. This sequence encodes CASSTPGQGTYNEQFF.

The table lists this clone with a count of one. A junction end diverges from the germline sequence, so it may reflect a read error. The chain recombines TRBV2 with TRBJ1-3; D may be TRBD1 (6 bases). CDR1 SNHLY and CDR2 FYNNEI come from the germline V gene. The length of the CDR3 is 17 residues. This CDR3 reads CASSEGRPGVSGNTIYF. The CDR3 DNA reads TGTGCCAGCAGCGAAGGCAGACCAGGGGTCTCTGGAAACACCATATATTTT.

V usage is TRBV19 and J usage is TRBJ1-5; 9 positions agree with TRBD1. Trimming cost V 9 bases and J 0 bases; bases outside gene matches: 6. CDR1 is LNHDA, CDR2 SQIVND, per germline (reference sequence). The length of the CDR3 is 15 residues. CDR3 amino acids: CASTDRGYSNQPQHF. CDR3 bases: TGTGCCAGCACCGACAGGGGGTATAGCAATCAGCCCCAGCATTTT.

The J gene is TRBJ2-2, the V gene TRBV5-4; 13 bases are shared with TRBD2. J was trimmed by 1 base and V by 4 bases; bases with no gene match: 4. This CDR3 is built from 17 residues. From germline, CDR1 is SGHNT and CDR2 YYREEE (reference sequence). CDR3 amino acids: CASSRGLAGKNTGELFF. The CDR3 DNA is TGTGCCAGCAGCCGGGGACTAGCGGGAAAGAACACCGGGGAGCTGTTTTTT.

The chain links TRBV9 to TRBJ2-5; 11 positions match TRBD1. This CDR3 region has 18 residues. The ends lost 0 bases at V and 1 base at J; junction bases unmatched: 8. Germline CDR1 SGDLS, CDR2 YYNGEE. The CDR3 sequence: CASSVDRTGGALQETQYF. The CDR3 DNA reads TGTGCCAGCAGCGTAGATAGGACAGGGGGCGCCCTCCAAGAGACCCAGTACTTC.

The V call is TRBV2, the J call TRBJ1-2; D unresolved. The V and J ends lost 4 bases and 0 bases respectively, with 9 bases between them. The CDR3 consists of 14 residues. Per the germline V gene, CDR1 is SNHLY and CDR2 is FYNNEI. CDR3 coding DNA: TGTGCCAGCAGTGCGGGAAAAGCTAACTATGGCTACACCTTC. Residues: CASSAGKANYGYTF.

The chain employs TRBV14 and TRBJ2-1; TRBD2 matches at 10 bases. After removal of 5 bases from V and 8 bases from J, the junction contained 9 bases not matched to a gene. Germline CDR1 is SGHDN and CDR2 is FVKESK. The CDR3 covers 15 residues. As DNA, the CDR3 is TGTGCCAGCAGCGGCCTGACTAGCGGGTTACATGAGCAGTTCTTC. Amino acids: CASSGLTSGLHEQFF.